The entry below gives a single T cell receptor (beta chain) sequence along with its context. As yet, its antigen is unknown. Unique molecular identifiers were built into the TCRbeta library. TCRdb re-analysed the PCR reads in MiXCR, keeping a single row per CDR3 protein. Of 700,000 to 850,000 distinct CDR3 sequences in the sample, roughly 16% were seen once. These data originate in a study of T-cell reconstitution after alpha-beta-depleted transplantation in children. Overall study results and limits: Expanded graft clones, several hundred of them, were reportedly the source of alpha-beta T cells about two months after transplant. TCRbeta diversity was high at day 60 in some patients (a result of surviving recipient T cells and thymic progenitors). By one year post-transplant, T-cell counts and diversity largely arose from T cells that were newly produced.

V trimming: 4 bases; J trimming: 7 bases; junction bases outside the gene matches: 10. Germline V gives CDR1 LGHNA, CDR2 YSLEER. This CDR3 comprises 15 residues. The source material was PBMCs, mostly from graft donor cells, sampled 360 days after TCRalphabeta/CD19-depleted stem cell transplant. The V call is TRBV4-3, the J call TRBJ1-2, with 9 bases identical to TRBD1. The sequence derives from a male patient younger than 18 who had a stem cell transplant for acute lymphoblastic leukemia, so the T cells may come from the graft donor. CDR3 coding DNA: TGCGCCAGCAGCCCTACTACAGGGGGCGCGGGTGGCTACACCTTC. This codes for CASSPTTGGAGGYTF.